A selection of T cell receptor beta chains follows, all from one sample in a study of neurological immune-mediated disorders. TCRdb analysed the 5' RACE reads with MiXCR anew, one entry per CDR3 protein. The data hold fewer than 85,000 distinct CDR3 sequences, with 4.3% observed a single time. Sequenced material: PBMCs. These TCRs come from a woman in her sixties or seventies with multiple sclerosis. Each CDR3 is given with its conserved first and last residue. The order of the fields is clone size, D gene, CDR3 length, J gene, V gene, CDR3 DNA, CDR3 protein. A D gene is named only where the DNA matches it firmly. Not all rows give a size; the values are once, few, many and, for expanded clones, a class.

abundance: many
d_gene: -
len: 14
j_gene: TRBJ2-6
v_gene: TRBV12-3/TRBV12-4
CDR3nt: TGTGCCAGCAGCGCGAGCTCTGGGGCCAACGTCCTGACTTTC
CDR3aa: CASSASSGANVLTF

abundance: many
d_gene: -
len: 16
j_gene: TRBJ1-6
v_gene: TRBV7-8
CDR3nt: TGTGCCAGCAGCTTATCGGCAGGGGTGAATAATTCACCCCTCCACTTT
CDR3aa: CASSLSAGVNNSPLHF

abundance: many
d_gene: -
len: 14
j_gene: TRBJ2-7
v_gene: TRBV5-1
CDR3nt: TGCGCCAGCAGCTTGGGAGTCAGCTCCTACGAGCAGTACTTC
CDR3aa: CASSLGVSSYEQYF

abundance: many
d_gene: -
len: 15
j_gene: TRBJ1-1
v_gene: TRBV20-1
CDR3nt: TGCAGTGCTAGGGTTGCTAGCCAGGGCAACACTGAAGCTTTCTTT
CDR3aa: CSARVASQGNTEAFF

abundance: many
d_gene: -
len: 12
j_gene: TRBJ2-3
v_gene: TRBV20-1
CDR3nt: TGCAGTGCTCGTCAACTAGTAGATACGCAGTATTTT
CDR3aa: CSARQLVDTQYF

abundance: many
d_gene: -
len: 12
j_gene: TRBJ1-4
v_gene: TRBV12-3/TRBV12-4
CDR3nt: TGTGCCAGCTCGGACAGTAATGAAAAACTGTTTTTT
CDR3aa: CASSDSNEKLFF

abundance: many
d_gene: TRBD1
len: 15
j_gene: TRBJ2-7
v_gene: TRBV6-5
CDR3nt: TGTGCCAGCAGGCCATCGGCAGGGGGAGAGAACGAGCAGTACTTC
CDR3aa: CASRPSAGGENEQYF

abundance: many
d_gene: -
len: 16
j_gene: TRBJ1-5
v_gene: TRBV28
CDR3nt: TGTGCCAGCATTTGGGGCAGCCTAACCGGCAGGCAGCCCCAGCATTTT
CDR3aa: CASIWGSLTGRQPQHF

abundance: many
d_gene: -
len: 14
j_gene: TRBJ2-1
v_gene: TRBV9
CDR3nt: TGTGCCAGCAGCGTAAGGCCCGGAGGCGATGAGCAGTTCTTC
CDR3aa: CASSVRPGGDEQFF

abundance: few
d_gene: -
len: 14
j_gene: TRBJ2-7
v_gene: TRBV18
CDR3nt: TGTGCCAGCTCACCACGAGGGGTCCACTACGAGCAGTACTTC
CDR3aa: CASSPRGVHYEQYF

abundance: many
d_gene: -
len: 14
j_gene: TRBJ1-1
v_gene: TRBV12-3/TRBV12-4
CDR3nt: TGTGCCAGCACCCATTCCGGGAGTCGGCCTGAAGCTTTCTTT
CDR3aa: CASTHSGSRPEAFF

abundance: many
d_gene: -
len: 15
j_gene: TRBJ1-3
v_gene: TRBV6-5
CDR3nt: TGTGCCAGCACCAATTTTGGGGACTCTGGAAACACCATATATTTT
CDR3aa: CASTNFGDSGNTIYF

abundance: many
d_gene: TRBD1
len: 15
j_gene: TRBJ2-7
v_gene: TRBV12-3/TRBV12-4
CDR3nt: TGTGCCAGCAGTCCCCAGACAGGGGGCTCCTACGAGCAGTACTTC
CDR3aa: CASSPQTGGSYEQYF

abundance: many
d_gene: -
len: 15
j_gene: TRBJ2-5
v_gene: TRBV4-1
CDR3nt: TGCGCCAGCAGCCTCCGGGCCGAAATTCAAGAGACCCAGTACTTC
CDR3aa: CASSLRAEIQETQYF

abundance: many
d_gene: TRBD1
len: 14
j_gene: TRBJ1-1
v_gene: TRBV18
CDR3nt: TGTGCCAGCTCACGACTCACCGGGACAGCCGAAGCTTTCTTT
CDR3aa: CASSRLTGTAEAFF

abundance: many
d_gene: TRBD2
len: 18
j_gene: TRBJ2-7
v_gene: TRBV10-2
CDR3nt: TGCGCCAGCAGTGAGTCCCCGTTTCGCACGACGCTCGGGGGGGAGCAGTACTTC
CDR3aa: CASSESPFRTTLGGEQYF

abundance: many
d_gene: -
len: 16
j_gene: TRBJ2-1
v_gene: TRBV12-3/TRBV12-4
CDR3nt: TGTGCCAGCAGTCGGAGGGGGCCCCGCGAATACAATGAGCAGTTCTTC
CDR3aa: CASSRRGPREYNEQFF

abundance: many
d_gene: -
len: 14
j_gene: TRBJ2-5
v_gene: TRBV12-3/TRBV12-4
CDR3nt: TGTGCCAGCAGTTTATCGCCAGGATGGAAGACCCAGTACTTC
CDR3aa: CASSLSPGWKTQYF

abundance: many
d_gene: TRBD2
len: 14
j_gene: TRBJ2-7
v_gene: TRBV3-1
CDR3nt: TGTGCCAGCGGACCTAGCGGGGGGGCCTACGAGCAGTACTTC
CDR3aa: CASGPSGGAYEQYF

abundance: many
d_gene: -
len: 16
j_gene: TRBJ2-3
v_gene: TRBV5-1
CDR3nt: TGCGCCAGCAGCTTGGGTTCCGGTTTGGACGCAGATACGCAGTATTTT
CDR3aa: CASSLGSGLDADTQYF

abundance: -
d_gene: TRBD1
len: 13
j_gene: TRBJ2-5
v_gene: TRBV7-9
CDR3nt: TGTGCCAGCAGTTTTAGGGACAGGGGAGACCAGTACTTC
CDR3aa: CASSFRDRGDQYF

abundance: many
d_gene: -
len: 16
j_gene: TRBJ1-5
v_gene: TRBV5-1
CDR3nt: TGCGCCAGCAGCTTGGGTAGAGGGAATAGCAATCAGCCCCAGCATTTT
CDR3aa: CASSLGRGNSNQPQHF

abundance: many
d_gene: TRBD1
len: 16
j_gene: TRBJ1-6
v_gene: TRBV20-1
CDR3nt: TGCAGTGCTAAATCCACAGGGGGCGTTGAGGATTCACCCCTCCACTTT
CDR3aa: CSAKSTGGVEDSPLHF

abundance: many
d_gene: -
len: 16
j_gene: TRBJ2-1
v_gene: TRBV18
CDR3nt: TGTGCCAGCTCACCAGGCACCCCTTTTGGGAACAATGAGCAGTTCTTC
CDR3aa: CASSPGTPFGNNEQFF

abundance: many
d_gene: -
len: 16
j_gene: TRBJ1-5
v_gene: TRBV7-2
CDR3nt: TGTGCCAGCAGCACCCCAGGGGTCCAGAGCAATCAGCCCCAGCATTTT
CDR3aa: CASSTPGVQSNQPQHF

abundance: many
d_gene: TRBD1
len: 15
j_gene: TRBJ2-7
v_gene: TRBV12-3/TRBV12-4
CDR3nt: TGTGCCAGCAGTTTATATCGGACAGGGGGGGACGAGCAGTACTTC
CDR3aa: CASSLYRTGGDEQYF

abundance: many
d_gene: -
len: 13
j_gene: TRBJ1-1
v_gene: TRBV18
CDR3nt: TGTGCCAGCTCACCAGGGGGAGACACTGAAGCTTTCTTT
CDR3aa: CASSPGGDTEAFF

abundance: many
d_gene: TRBD2
len: 12
j_gene: TRBJ2-3
v_gene: TRBV5-1
CDR3nt: TGCGCCAGCGGGACTAACACAGATACGCAGTATTTT
CDR3aa: CASGTNTDTQYF

abundance: many
d_gene: TRBD1
len: 14
j_gene: TRBJ1-3
v_gene: TRBV20-1
CDR3nt: TGCAGTGCTAGAGAGACAGGGACTGGAAACACCATATATTTT
CDR3aa: CSARETGTGNTIYF

abundance: many
d_gene: TRBD1
len: 16
j_gene: TRBJ2-5
v_gene: TRBV6-6
CDR3nt: TGTGCCAGCAGCCCCGGACAGGGGGTGAGGACAGAGACCCAGTACTTC
CDR3aa: CASSPGQGVRTETQYF

abundance: many
d_gene: -
len: 14
j_gene: TRBJ1-4
v_gene: TRBV20-1
CDR3nt: TGCAGTGCCTCGCACGGCAGTATATCTGAAAAACTGTTTTTT
CDR3aa: CSASHGSISEKLFF

abundance: many
d_gene: TRBD2
len: 16
j_gene: TRBJ2-4
v_gene: TRBV5-6
CDR3nt: TGTGCCAGCAGCATTAGGACTAGCGGGGGGGCAGACATTCAGTACTTC
CDR3aa: CASSIRTSGGADIQYF

abundance: many
d_gene: TRBD1
len: 14
j_gene: TRBJ1-1
v_gene: TRBV5-1
CDR3nt: TGCGCCAGCAGAGGGACAGGGGCCGCCACTGAAGCTTTCTTT
CDR3aa: CASRGTGAATEAFF

abundance: many
d_gene: -
len: 12
j_gene: TRBJ1-1
v_gene: TRBV29-1
CDR3nt: TGCAGCGTTTCGACAGGAACCACTGAAGCTTTCTTT
CDR3aa: CSVSTGTTEAFF

abundance: many
d_gene: -
len: 13
j_gene: TRBJ2-7
v_gene: TRBV5-1
CDR3nt: TGCGCCAGCACCCCGGGACCACCCTACGAGCAGTACTTC
CDR3aa: CASTPGPPYEQYF

abundance: many
d_gene: TRBD1
len: 18
j_gene: TRBJ2-5
v_gene: TRBV20-1
CDR3nt: TGCAGTGCTAGAGTCCGGGATGGCGGGACAGGGGTTCAAGAGACCCAGTACTTC
CDR3aa: CSARVRDGGTGVQETQYF

abundance: many
d_gene: -
len: 16
j_gene: TRBJ2-4
v_gene: TRBV5-1
CDR3nt: TGCGCCAGCAGCTTGGGGGCGTGGACACCGACCCACATTCAGTACTTC
CDR3aa: CASSLGAWTPTHIQYF

abundance: many
d_gene: TRBD2
len: 15
j_gene: TRBJ2-2
v_gene: TRBV6-5
CDR3nt: TGTGCCAGCAAACCCACTAGCGGAGACACCGGGGAGCTGTTTTTT
CDR3aa: CASKPTSGDTGELFF

abundance: few
d_gene: -
len: 14
j_gene: TRBJ1-2
v_gene: TRBV6-6
CDR3nt: TGTGCCAGCAGACCCCCGGGGGAGGGCTATGGCTACACCTTC
CDR3aa: CASRPPGEGYGYTF

abundance: many
d_gene: -
len: 13
j_gene: TRBJ2-7
v_gene: TRBV5-1
CDR3nt: TGCGCCAGCCGGGGGACCAGAGGCGACGAGCAGTACTTC
CDR3aa: CASRGTRGDEQYF